A selection of T cell receptor beta chains follows, all from one sample in a study of blood T cells in healthy people across ages. A single record per CDR3 protein comes from TCRdb applying MiXCR to the 5' RACE reads. The sample has hundreds of thousands of distinct CDR3 sequences; around 48% are singletons. The sequenced sample was blood. Every receptor here comes from a man at least 80 years old in good health. Each CDR3 is given with its conserved first and last residue. The D gene is left open where the match is weak. Clone size is not always given. Where it is, it says once, few, many or a class for expanded clones.

>TRBJ2-1|TRBV30|14|-|TRBD2
CAQKRGGSYNEQFF
TGTGCCCAGAAGCGGGGTGGCTCCTACAATGAGCAGTTCTTC
>TRBJ2-5|TRBV5-5|12|few|-
CASSRTEETQYF
TGTGCCAGCAGCAGGACGGAAGAGACCCAGTACTTC
>TRBJ2-5|TRBV7-2|16|few|TRBD2
CASSLAGAGGRETQYF
TGTGCCAGCAGCTTAGCGGGAGCGGGAGGGCGCGAGACCCAGTACTTC
>TRBJ2-7|TRBV6-2/TRBV6-3|14|-|TRBD1
CTSKPTGDPYEQYF
TGTACCAGCAAACCTACAGGGGACCCCTACGAGCAGTACTTC
>TRBJ2-7|TRBV7-9|13|few|-
CASSALSSYEQYF
TGTGCCAGCAGCGCCCTTAGTTCGTACGAGCAGTACTTC
>TRBJ2-1|TRBV7-2|12|few|-
CASSPTGSTQFF
TGTGCCAGCAGCCCCACCGGGTCTACCCAGTTCTTC
>TRBJ2-3|TRBV20-1|16|-|TRBD2
CSARGGIAGSTDTQYF
TGCAGTGCTAGAGGAGGGATAGCGGGCTCCACAGATACGCAGTATTTT
>TRBJ2-5|TRBV3-1|16|-|TRBD2
CASSPLGQGAGETQHF
TGTGCCAGCAGCCCCTTAGGACAAGGGGCGGGGGAGACCCAGCACTTC
>TRBJ2-3|TRBV7-8|15|-|-
CASTPAGAHTDTQYF
TGTGCCAGCACCCCTGCAGGGGCTCACACAGATACGCAGTATTTT
>TRBJ2-3|TRBV10-3|13|-|TRBD2
CAARGDDTDAQYF
TGTGCCGCCCGGGGGGATGACACAGATGCGCAGTATTTT
>TRBJ1-4|TRBV27|15|-|TRBD1
CASSPQGGRGEKLFF
TGTGCCAGCAGTCCCCAGGGGGGGAGAGGTGAAAAACTGTTTTTT
>TRBJ2-7|TRBV4-1|14|-|-
CASSQGEPNGGQYF
TGCGCCAGCAGCCAAGGGGAGCCTAATGGGGGGCAGTACTTC
>TRBJ2-7|TRBV20-1|15|-|-
CSAREDMKQGYEQYF
TGCAGTGCTAGAGAAGACATGAAACAGGGATACGAGCAGTACTTC
>TRBJ2-6|TRBV7-9|18|-|TRBD1
CASSSPGQGFAGANVLTF
TGTGCCAGCAGCTCACCGGGACAGGGGTTCGCTGGGGCCAACGTCCTGACTTTC
>TRBJ2-2|TRBV7-2|17|-|TRBD1
CASSLEAGQGRGGELFF
TGTGCCAGCAGCCTCGAAGCCGGACAGGGGCGGGGCGGGGAGCTGTTTTTT